Below are 7 T cell receptor beta chains sequenced from a single sample in a study of metastatic and nonmetastatic thyroid tumors (dated by TCRdb to 2018 to 2020). None of the patients had been given any treatment before thyroid surgery. Libraries were prepared through PCR. Sequencing used an Illumina HiSeq 4000. TCRdb redid the processing of the public reads, applying fastp at Q25 and MiXCR, and retained in-frame beta chains. The sample records about 4,000 clones, roughly a fifth of which are singletons. The ten largest account for 33% of the sample. Sequenced material: tumor tissue. The receptors come from a male donor with papillary thyroid cancer or a benign thyroid nodule (not recorded which). Some clones in this sample may be carry-over from other donors' samples.

This clone came up a few times. This chain connects TRBV27 to TRBJ2-2; D uncertain. Germline V gene sequence: CDR1 MNHEY, CDR2 SMNVEV (reference sequence). V was trimmed by 0 bases and J by 7 bases, leaving 6 bases between them. This CDR3 region has 13 residues. The CDR3 nucleotides read TGTGCCAGCAGTTTATCACGGAACGGGGAGCTGTTTTTT. This translates into CASSLSRNGELFF.

This clone has a handful of counts. The CDR3 sequence: CASSSPSTSGNQYEQYF. CDR3 bases: TGTGCCAGCAGTTCCCCATCGACTAGCGGGAATCAATACGAGCAGTACTTC. The chain is built from TRBV6-2 or TRBV6-3 and TRBJ2-7, with 11 positions matching TRBD2. The CDR3 has 17 amino acids. The V segment lost 4 bases and the J segment 4 bases; nucleotides outside the gene matches: 12. Germline V gives CDR1 MNHEY, CDR2 SVGEGT.

J is TRBJ2-7 and V is TRBV28; no clear D gene. The V end lost 3 bases, the J end lost 2 bases, and 11 bases lay between the germline ends. Germline V gene lookup returns CDR1 MDHEN and CDR2 SYDVKM. The CDR3 extends over 14 amino acids. The CDR3: CASSFTVHTYEQYF. The DNA of the CDR3 is TGTGCCAGCAGTTTTACAGTTCATACCTACGAGCAGTACTTC.

This clone was observed a few times. The chain combines TRBV28 with TRBJ2-1; a weak D match, TRBD2 (5 bases). This CDR3 comprises 15 residues. CDR1 MDHEN and CDR2 SYDVKM come from the germline V gene. Between the trimmed V and J ends, which lost 3 bases and 7 bases, there was a span of 16 bases. The CDR3 DNA follows: TGTGCCAGCAGTTTGAAGGCGTTCCCGGGGAATGAGCAGTTCTTC. It translates to CASSLKAFPGNEQFF.

This clone has more than one count but fewer than ten. The chain couples TRBV2 to TRBJ1-4; D gene unclear. V shed 6 bases and J shed 7 bases, with 12 bases lying between them. The CDR3 runs to 13 residues. The germline V gene encodes CDR1 SNHLY and CDR2 FYNNEI. The CDR3 region is CASRHSPSEKLFF. The CDR3 nucleotides read TGTGCCAGCAGGCACAGTCCTTCTGAAAAACTGTTTTTT.

V and J are TRBV11-3 and TRBJ1-2; 7 positions match TRBD1. The germline CDR1 and CDR2 sequences are SGHNT and YENEEA. The CDR3 has 16 residues. V was clipped by 5 bases and J by 5 bases; unmatched bases: 14. This CDR3 reads CASSERTGEMEYGYTF. The CDR3 region has the DNA TGTGCCAGCAGCGAACGGACAGGCGAAATGGAGTATGGCTACACCTTC.

V gene TRBV28 combines with J gene TRBJ2-7; weak D call: TRBD1 (7 bases). CDR3 length equals 14 residues. V dropped 5 bases and J dropped 7 bases, with 18 bases sitting between them. From germline, CDR1 is MDHEN and CDR2 SYDVKM. CDR3 DNA sequence: TGTGCCAGCAGTAATGCGGGGACAGTCGGGGAGCAGTACTTC. It translates to CASSNAGTVGEQYF.